The rows below give T cell receptor beta chains drawn from one sample of a study of blood T cell repertoires in COVID-19. TCRdb keeps only in-frame clones here, not all; method: immunoSEQ multiplex PCR. This table has more than 25,000 clones, roughly nine tenths appearing once. The material sequenced was peripheral blood. The receptor set was obtained from a man aged 80 or over with acute or convalescent COVID-19. The CDR3 runs from the conserved cysteine through the conserved F or W. D genes are given only for firm matches. Clone size, where shown, is once, few, many, or a class for clones that have expanded.

clone_size: -; d_call: TRBD2; v_call: TRBV9; cdr3_length: 17; j_call: TRBJ2-1; cdr3_aa: CASSPRASGGGHNEQFF; cdr3_nt: TGTGCCAGCAGCCCACGAGCTAGCGGTGGGGGACACAATGAGCAGTTCTTC
clone_size: -; d_call: -; v_call: TRBV6-6; cdr3_length: 14; j_call: TRBJ1-1; cdr3_aa: CASNRGVRDTEAFF; cdr3_nt: TGTGCCAGCAACCGGGGAGTAAGGGACACTGAAGCTTTCTTT
clone_size: -; d_call: -; v_call: TRBV9; cdr3_length: 15; j_call: TRBJ1-4; cdr3_aa: CASSVGAGVHEKLFF; cdr3_nt: TGTGCCAGCAGCGTAGGGGCAGGGGTTCATGAAAAACTGTTTTTT
clone_size: -; d_call: -; v_call: TRBV6-5; cdr3_length: 14; j_call: TRBJ1-2; cdr3_aa: CASSPRQGFYGYTF; cdr3_nt: TGTGCCAGCAGTCCTCGGCAGGGATTCTATGGCTACACCTTC
clone_size: -; d_call: TRBD1; v_call: TRBV5-1; cdr3_length: 15; j_call: TRBJ1-5; cdr3_aa: CASSLTGGIYQPQHF; cdr3_nt: TGCGCCAGCAGCCTGACAGGGGGCATTTATCAGCCCCAGCATTTT
clone_size: -; d_call: -; v_call: TRBV25-1; cdr3_length: 13; j_call: TRBJ1-4; cdr3_aa: CASHDRRVEKLFF; cdr3_nt: TGTGCCAGCCACGACAGGAGAGTTGAAAAACTGTTTTTT
clone_size: -; d_call: -; v_call: TRBV29-1; cdr3_length: 13; j_call: TRBJ1-5; cdr3_aa: CSVSGTLDQPQHF; cdr3_nt: TGCAGCGTGTCCGGGACACTGGATCAGCCCCAGCATTTT
clone_size: -; d_call: -; v_call: TRBV11-1; cdr3_length: 11; j_call: TRBJ2-7; cdr3_aa: CASSSNYEQYF; cdr3_nt: TGTGCCAGCAGCTCCAACTACGAGCAGTACTTC
clone_size: -; d_call: TRBD1; v_call: TRBV5-1; cdr3_length: 14; j_call: TRBJ1-5; cdr3_aa: CASSIGTGVQPQHF; cdr3_nt: TGCGCCAGCAGCATAGGGACAGGGGTTCAGCCCCAGCATTTT
clone_size: -; d_call: TRBD1; v_call: TRBV19; cdr3_length: 16; j_call: TRBJ2-3; cdr3_aa: CASTSAQGASTDTQYF; cdr3_nt: TGTGCCAGTACCTCGGCACAGGGGGCTAGCACAGATACGCAGTATTTT
clone_size: -; d_call: TRBD1; v_call: TRBV5-6; cdr3_length: 19; j_call: TRBJ1-6; cdr3_aa: CASSFPPPGQGKNNSPLHF; cdr3_nt: TGTGCCAGCAGCTTCCCTCCTCCGGGACAGGGGAAAAATAATTCACCCCTCCACTTT
clone_size: -; d_call: TRBD1; v_call: TRBV7-9; cdr3_length: 16; j_call: TRBJ2-5; cdr3_aa: CASSRSMTGLQETQYF; cdr3_nt: TGTGCCAGCAGCCGCAGTATGACAGGGCTTCAAGAGACCCAGTACTTC
clone_size: -; d_call: -; v_call: TRBV29-1; cdr3_length: 15; j_call: TRBJ2-2; cdr3_aa: CSVGVPGANTGELFF; cdr3_nt: TGCAGCGTTGGTGTACCGGGGGCGAACACCGGGGAGCTGTTTTTT
clone_size: -; d_call: -; v_call: TRBV28; cdr3_length: 16; j_call: TRBJ1-6; cdr3_aa: CASCTTASSYNSPLHF; cdr3_nt: TGTGCCAGCTGTACGACAGCTAGCTCCTATAATTCACCCCTCCACTTT
clone_size: -; d_call: TRBD2; v_call: TRBV11-3; cdr3_length: 16; j_call: TRBJ2-1; cdr3_aa: CASSETSGGLRNEQFF; cdr3_nt: TGTGCCAGCAGCGAGACTAGCGGGGGGCTAAGGAATGAGCAGTTCTTC
clone_size: -; d_call: TRBD1; v_call: TRBV5-5; cdr3_length: 14; j_call: TRBJ1-2; cdr3_aa: CASRPGQGPYGYTF; cdr3_nt: TGTGCCAGCAGACCCGGACAGGGCCCCTATGGCTACACCTTC
clone_size: -; d_call: TRBD2; v_call: TRBV11-3; cdr3_length: 15; j_call: TRBJ2-1; cdr3_aa: CASSLVPGGYNEQFF; cdr3_nt: TGTGCCAGCAGCTTAGTTCCGGGGGGTTACAATGAGCAGTTCTTC
clone_size: -; d_call: -; v_call: TRBV7-2; cdr3_length: 15; j_call: TRBJ1-2; cdr3_aa: CASSLEWSGNYGYTF; cdr3_nt: TGTGCCAGCAGCTTAGAGTGGTCGGGGAACTATGGCTACACCTTC
clone_size: -; d_call: -; v_call: TRBV11-1; cdr3_length: 11; j_call: TRBJ2-7; cdr3_aa: CASSSRYEQYF; cdr3_nt: TGTGCCAGCAGTAGTAGATACGAGCAGTACTTC
clone_size: -; d_call: -; v_call: TRBV12-3/TRBV12-4; cdr3_length: 13; j_call: TRBJ1-1; cdr3_aa: CASSLFGNTEAFF; cdr3_nt: TGTGCCAGCAGTTTATTCGGGAACACTGAAGCTTTCTTT
clone_size: -; d_call: -; v_call: TRBV10-3; cdr3_length: 14; j_call: TRBJ1-1; cdr3_aa: CAISASDRNTEAFF; cdr3_nt: TGTGCCATCAGTGCTTCCGACAGGAACACTGAAGCTTTCTTT
clone_size: -; d_call: -; v_call: TRBV3-1/TRBV3-2; cdr3_length: 14; j_call: TRBJ1-1; cdr3_aa: CASSQGFRFHEAFF; cdr3_nt: TGTGCCAGCAGCCAAGGGTTCAGGTTCCATGAAGCTTTCTTT
clone_size: -; d_call: TRBD2; v_call: TRBV3-1/TRBV3-2; cdr3_length: 19; j_call: TRBJ2-3; cdr3_aa: CASSQDRRLAVGSTDTQYF; cdr3_nt: TGTGCCAGCAGCCAAGATAGGCGACTAGCGGTGGGGAGCACAGATACGCAGTATTTT
clone_size: -; d_call: TRBD1; v_call: TRBV12-3/TRBV12-4; cdr3_length: 13; j_call: TRBJ1-1; cdr3_aa: CASRQSTGGIAFF; cdr3_nt: TGTGCCAGCAGACAGTCGACAGGGGGGATAGCTTTCTTT
clone_size: few; d_call: TRBD1; v_call: TRBV7-9; cdr3_length: 14; j_call: TRBJ2-7; cdr3_aa: CASSPRTGAYEQYF; cdr3_nt: TGTGCCAGCAGCCCTAGGACAGGAGCCTACGAGCAGTACTTC
clone_size: -; d_call: -; v_call: TRBV11-2; cdr3_length: 15; j_call: TRBJ1-2; cdr3_aa: CASSLDRQGPYGYTF; cdr3_nt: TGTGCCAGCAGCTTAGATCGCCAGGGTCCCTATGGCTACACCTTC
clone_size: -; d_call: -; v_call: TRBV18; cdr3_length: 16; j_call: TRBJ2-5; cdr3_aa: CASSPRSAGPQETQYF; cdr3_nt: TGTGCCAGCTCACCAAGAAGTGCGGGGCCCCAAGAGACCCAGTACTTC
clone_size: -; d_call: TRBD1; v_call: TRBV5-1; cdr3_length: 15; j_call: TRBJ2-1; cdr3_aa: CASSATGSTYNEQFF; cdr3_nt: TGCGCCAGCAGCGCGACAGGGTCGACCTACAATGAGCAGTTCTTC
clone_size: few; d_call: -; v_call: TRBV20-1; cdr3_length: 11; j_call: TRBJ2-5; cdr3_aa: CSATIQETQYF; cdr3_nt: TGCAGTGCTACTATCCAAGAGACCCAGTACTTC
clone_size: -; d_call: -; v_call: TRBV10-2; cdr3_length: 12; j_call: TRBJ2-5; cdr3_aa: CASGPLLETQYF; cdr3_nt: TGCGCCAGCGGTCCACTACTAGAGACCCAGTACTTC
clone_size: -; d_call: TRBD1; v_call: TRBV5-1; cdr3_length: 14; j_call: TRBJ1-4; cdr3_aa: CASSLEQGVEKLFF; cdr3_nt: TGCGCCAGCAGCTTGGAGCAGGGGGTTGAAAAACTGTTTTTT
clone_size: -; d_call: TRBD2; v_call: TRBV18; cdr3_length: 16; j_call: TRBJ2-3; cdr3_aa: CASSLERGAHTDTQYF; cdr3_nt: TGTGCCAGCTCACTCGAGCGGGGAGCCCACACAGATACGCAGTATTTT
clone_size: few; d_call: -; v_call: TRBV7-9; cdr3_length: 15; j_call: TRBJ1-6; cdr3_aa: CASSFLGGRDSPLHF; cdr3_nt: TGTGCCAGCAGCTTCTTAGGAGGGAGGGATTCACCCCTCCACTTT
clone_size: -; d_call: -; v_call: TRBV2; cdr3_length: 14; j_call: TRBJ2-2; cdr3_aa: CASSESLNTGELFF; cdr3_nt: TGTGCCAGCAGTGAGAGTCTGAACACCGGGGAGCTGTTTTTT
clone_size: once; d_call: -; v_call: TRBV19; cdr3_length: 14; j_call: TRBJ1-4; cdr3_aa: CASSTQGNNEKLFF; cdr3_nt: TGTGCCAGTAGCACACAGGGCAACAATGAAAAACTGTTTTTT
clone_size: once; d_call: TRBD2; v_call: TRBV10-3; cdr3_length: 14; j_call: TRBJ2-5; cdr3_aa: CAISLGLAGETQYF; cdr3_nt: TGTGCCATTTCGCTCGGACTAGCAGGGGAGACCCAGTACTTC
clone_size: -; d_call: -; v_call: TRBV3-1/TRBV3-2; cdr3_length: 11; j_call: TRBJ1-6; cdr3_aa: CASSLNSPLHF; cdr3_nt: TGTGCCAGCAGCCTAAATTCACCCCTCCACTTT
clone_size: -; d_call: -; v_call: TRBV19; cdr3_length: 13; j_call: TRBJ1-5; cdr3_aa: CASTSIAGQPQHF; cdr3_nt: TGTGCCAGTACCAGCATAGCTGGGCAGCCCCAGCATTTT
clone_size: -; d_call: TRBD1; v_call: TRBV27; cdr3_length: 16; j_call: TRBJ1-2; cdr3_aa: CASSSWTGEGGYGYTF; cdr3_nt: TGTGCCAGCAGTTCGTGGACAGGGGAGGGAGGCTATGGCTACACCTTC
clone_size: -; d_call: -; v_call: TRBV7-9; cdr3_length: 14; j_call: TRBJ1-3; cdr3_aa: CASSSGGSGNTIYF; cdr3_nt: TGTGCCAGCAGTTCTGGAGGGAGCGGAAACACCATATATTTT
clone_size: once; d_call: TRBD2; v_call: TRBV4-2; cdr3_length: 19; j_call: TRBJ2-3; cdr3_aa: CASSQTLAGGPVATDTQYF; cdr3_nt: TGTGCCAGCAGCCAAACTCTAGCGGGGGGGCCGGTGGCCACAGATACGCAGTATTTT
clone_size: -; d_call: TRBD1; v_call: TRBV12-3/TRBV12-4; cdr3_length: 13; j_call: TRBJ1-5; cdr3_aa: CASSWDRREPQHF; cdr3_nt: TGTGCCAGCAGTTGGGACAGAAGGGAGCCCCAGCATTTT
clone_size: -; d_call: TRBD1; v_call: TRBV6-5; cdr3_length: 14; j_call: TRBJ1-1; cdr3_aa: CASSRTGAGTEAFF; cdr3_nt: TGTGCCAGCAGTAGGACAGGGGCCGGAACTGAAGCTTTCTTT
clone_size: -; d_call: -; v_call: TRBV29-1; cdr3_length: 13; j_call: TRBJ1-2; cdr3_aa: CSVAGGGNYGYTF; cdr3_nt: TGCAGCGTTGCCGGGGGTGGTAACTATGGCTACACCTTC
clone_size: -; d_call: -; v_call: TRBV5-6; cdr3_length: 14; j_call: TRBJ1-1; cdr3_aa: CASSQWAGRTEAFF; cdr3_nt: TGTGCCAGCAGCCAATGGGCAGGCCGGACTGAAGCTTTCTTT
clone_size: -; d_call: TRBD1; v_call: TRBV19; cdr3_length: 15; j_call: TRBJ1-2; cdr3_aa: CASSIAGQGNYGYTF; cdr3_nt: TGTGCCAGTAGTATAGCGGGACAGGGGAACTATGGCTACACCTTC
clone_size: -; d_call: TRBD2; v_call: TRBV6-5; cdr3_length: 14; j_call: TRBJ2-3; cdr3_aa: CASRTSGSTDTQYF; cdr3_nt: TGTGCCAGTAGGACTAGCGGCAGCACAGATACGCAGTATTTT
clone_size: -; d_call: TRBD1; v_call: TRBV7-9; cdr3_length: 18; j_call: TRBJ1-1; cdr3_aa: CASSSTYNTQGINTEAFF; cdr3_nt: TGTGCCAGCAGCTCGACCTACAATACACAGGGGATCAACACTGAAGCTTTCTTT
clone_size: once; d_call: TRBD1; v_call: TRBV11-2; cdr3_length: 16; j_call: TRBJ1-1; cdr3_aa: CASSLGRTGVGTEAFF; cdr3_nt: TGTGCCAGCAGCTTAGGACGTACAGGGGTAGGCACTGAAGCTTTCTTT